The clone carrying this T cell receptor beta chain was detected ten times or more. TCRdb passed the 5' RACE reads through MiXCR, listing each CDR3 protein once. The data show about 250,000 distinct CDR3 sequences, 15% seen once. The source of the sample is a study of T-cell memory formation after mild COVID-19. CDR1 and CDR2 from the germline V gene are ENHRY and SYGVKD. The CDR3 loop spans 13 amino acids. The V and J ends lost 8 bases and 5 bases, in that order; junction bases with no gene match: 9. The rearrangement uses TRBV10-3 and TRBJ2-7; 7 bases are a match to TRBD1. Source material: PBMCs or a T cell subset sorted from them (not recorded which). This TCR derives from an adult woman who had mild COVID-19 (a few samples of this study predate the infection). Cell type and time point are not known. The CDR3 loop is CAISGTVTDEQYF. CDR3 bases: TGTGCCATCTCCGGGACAGTCACCGACGAGCAGTACTTC.